The clone carrying this T cell receptor beta chain was detected ten times or more. These data come from a study of Graves' ophthalmopathy and Graves' hyperthyroidism. Amplified TCR beta CDR3 regions were obtained using RNA transcripts as template. Second-round multiplex PCR followed a first-round RT-PCR using HTBI primers. TCRdb used MiXCR to reprocess the multiplex PCR reads, holding one entry per CDR3 protein. The sample records some 350,000 distinct CDR3 sequences, about 18% being singletons. The hyperthyroidism patients, aged 18 to 65, had been newly diagnosed, with under 2 months' duration. The CDR3 contains 14 residues. V was cut by 5 bases and J by 4 bases, with 11 bases left in between.

This receptor was obtained from an adult woman with stable Graves' hyperthyroidism. Sequencing was done on a sample of peripheral blood. This sequence joins TRBV12-3 or TRBV12-4 and TRBJ2-2, with D perhaps matching TRBD1 (6 bases). The CDR3 nucleotides are TGTGCCAGCAGTACGAGGACAGTCACCGGGGAGCTGTTTTTT. It is translated as CASSTRTVTGELFF.